This entry lists 6 T cell receptor beta chains sequenced from one sample in a study of T cells in Graves' hyperthyroidism and ophthalmopathy. The TCR beta CDR3 regions underwent amplification using RNA transcripts as the source. First-round RT-PCR of the TCR CDR3 relied on the HTBI primer set. A single record per CDR3 protein comes from TCRdb applying MiXCR to the multiplex PCR reads. Of about 260,000 distinct CDR3 sequences in the sample, approximately 16% were seen once. Sequencing was done on a sample of blood. Receptors originate from a woman aged 18-29 years with Graves' ophthalmopathy.

This clonotype was seen ten or more times. The rearrangement links TRBV20-1 to TRBJ2-6; D remains unclear. V gave up 3 bases and J gave up 4 bases, with 10 bases separating them. Germline V lookup: CDR1 DFQATT, CDR2 SNEGSKA (reference sequence). The CDR3 loop spans 14 amino acids. The CDR3 DNA reads as TGCAGTGCTAGTAGAGGTTCGGGGGCCAACGTCCTGACTTTC. Encoded protein: CSASRGSGANVLTF.

A few counts support this clonotype. V gene TRBV19 combines with J gene TRBJ2-1; tentative D call: TRBD1 (6 bases). The CDR3 has 15 amino acids. With 4 bases removed from V and 5 bases from J, the gap between germline ends came to 15 bases. Germline V gives CDR1 LNHDA, CDR2 SQIVND (reference sequence). CDR3 sequence (DNA): TGTGCCAGTAGTAGGAACAGGGAAAAGGACAATGAGCAGTTCTTC. Translated: CASSRNREKDNEQFF.

Many counts were recorded for this clonotype. V is TRBV28 and J is TRBJ2-1; 9 bases match TRBD1. This CDR3 region has 16 residues. J was trimmed by 0 bases and V by 5 bases; bases with no gene match: 5. The V gene's germline CDR1 is MDHEN and CDR2 SYDVKM. The CDR3: CASSHRTGASYNEQFF. As DNA, the CDR3 is TGTGCCAGCAGTCACCGGACAGGGGCCTCCTACAATGAGCAGTTCTTC.

There are many counts of this clonotype. This chain links TRBV28 with TRBJ2-5, with TRBD2 matching over 14 bases. The V and J ends lost 3 bases and 5 bases, in that order; junction bases with no gene match: 11. CDR1 is MDHEN and CDR2 is SYDVKM in the germline V gene. The length of the CDR3 is 18 residues. As DNA, the CDR3 is TGTGCCAGCAGTTTTAAAAAAGGACTAGCGGGGGGTCGTGAGACCCAGTACTTC. This translates into CASSFKKGLAGGRETQYF.

In the case of this clonotype: This may arise from a read error, as a much more abundant clone is one base away. This chain connects TRBV7-9 to TRBJ1-2; D remains unclear. The CDR3 has 15 amino acids. CDR1 is SEHNR, CDR2 FQNEAQ, per germline (reference sequence). In nucleotides, the CDR3 is TGTGCCAGCAGCTACCTAAAGACGCCCGACTATGGCTGCACCTTC. Protein sequence: CASSYLKTPDYGCTF.

The sample holds many counts of this clonotype. V usage is TRBV7-6 and J usage is TRBJ2-7, with TRBD1 matching over 9 bases. V gave up 2 bases and J gave up 3 bases; unmatched junction bases: 2. CDR1 and CDR2 (germline): SGHVS, FNYEAQ. The CDR3 runs 14 residues. This CDR3 reads CASSLSTGGYEQYF. CDR3 coding DNA: TGTGCCAGCAGCTTATCGACAGGGGGCTACGAGCAGTACTTC.